This TCR beta chain was observed in a study of blood T cell repertoires in COVID-19. Study in general: The study drew acute and convalescent COVID-19 samples from the United States, Italy and Spain. The cDNA or gDNA used as material had been derived from T cells, B-cell-depleted T cells, or PBMCs.

V shed 1 base and J shed 6 bases, with 13 bases lying between them. The CDR3 consists of 15 residues. The germline CDR1 and CDR2 sequences are SGHTA and FQGNSA. Profiled with immunoSEQ multiplex PCR; TCRdb holds only in-frame clones, not every one. The repertoire holds about 300,000 clones, with approximately 86% as singletons. Sequenced material: peripheral blood. The V call is TRBV7-2, the J call TRBJ1-5; D possibly corresponds to TRBD1 (5 bases). The receptor was derived from an older man with acute or convalescent COVID-19. CDR3 amino acids: CASSLGGARGQPQHF. Here the CDR3 DNA reads TGTGCCAGCAGCTTAGGAGGGGCGCGGGGTCAGCCCCAGCATTTT. Based on the CDR3 plus reference TRBV7-2 and TRBJ1-5, the full variable domain is GAGVSQSPSNKVTEKGKDVELRCDPISGHTALYWYRQSLGQGLEFLIYFQGNSAPDKSGLPSDRFSAERTGGSVSTLTIQRTQQEDSAVYLCASSLGGARGQPQHFGDGTRLSIL.